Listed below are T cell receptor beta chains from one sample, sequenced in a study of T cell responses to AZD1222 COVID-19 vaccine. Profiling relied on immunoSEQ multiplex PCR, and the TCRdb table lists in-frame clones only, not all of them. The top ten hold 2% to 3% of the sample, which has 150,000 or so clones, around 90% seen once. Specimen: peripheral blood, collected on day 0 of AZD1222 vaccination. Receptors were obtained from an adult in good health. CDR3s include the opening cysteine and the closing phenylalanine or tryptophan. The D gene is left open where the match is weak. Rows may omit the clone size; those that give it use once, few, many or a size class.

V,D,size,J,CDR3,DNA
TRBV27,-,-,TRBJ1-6,CASSFQGIVSPLHF,TGTGCCAGCAGTTTTCAGGGAATTGTTTCACCCCTCCACTTT
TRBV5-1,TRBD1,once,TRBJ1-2,CASTPRGGYGYTF,TGCGCCAGCACCCCCAGGGGGGGCTATGGCTACACCTTC
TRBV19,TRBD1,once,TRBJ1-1,CASRETGGEVEAFF,TGTGCCAGTAGGGAGACAGGGGGCGAGGTTGAAGCTTTCTTT
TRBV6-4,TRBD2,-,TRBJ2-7,CASSDSPGLVCEQYF,TGTGCCAGCAGTGACTCTCCGGGACTAGTGTGTGAGCAGTACTTC
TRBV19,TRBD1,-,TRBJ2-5,CASRRTGQETQYF,TGTGCCAGTAGAAGGACAGGGCAAGAGACCCAGTACTTC
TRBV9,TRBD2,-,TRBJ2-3,CASSAEAGVGDTQYF,TGTGCCAGCAGCGCCGAAGCGGGAGTGGGAGATACGCAGTATTTT
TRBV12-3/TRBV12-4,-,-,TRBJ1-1,CASRYDRNTEAFF,TGTGCCAGCAGATACGACAGGAACACTGAAGCTTTCTTT
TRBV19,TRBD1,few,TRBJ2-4,CASQTTGDAKNIQYF,TGTGCCAGCCAAACGACAGGGGATGCCAAAAACATTCAGTACTTC
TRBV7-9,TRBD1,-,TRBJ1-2,CASSLGEDPGGGYTF,TGTGCCAGCAGCTTAGGGGAAGATCCAGGGGGTGGCTACACCTTC
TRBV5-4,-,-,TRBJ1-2,CASSFGHGRSGGYTF,TGTGCCAGCAGCTTTGGCCACGGGAGGAGTGGTGGCTACACCTTC
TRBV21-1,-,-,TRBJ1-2,CASSKWVRITNYGYTF,TGTGCCAGCAGCAAATGGGTTAGAATAACTAACTATGGCTACACCTTC
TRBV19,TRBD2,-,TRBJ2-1,CASSIQREGRNEQFF,TGTGCCAGTAGTATTCAGCGGGAGGGCCGTAATGAGCAGTTCTTC